This TCR beta chain was sequenced for a study of post-analysis software for immune sequencing data. The overall study: The disease courses spanned relapsing-remitting, secondary progressive and progressive-relapsing forms of multiple sclerosis. Findings and limits, study-wide: The five TRBV segments detected at higher frequency in patients than in controls included TRBV5-6, TRBV5-1 and TRBV20-1. By F measure, samples from a shared preparation batch strongly co-clustered. Versus controls, multiple sclerosis patients showed significantly lower diversity (normalized Chao1).

About this clonotype itself: What it binds is unknown.

This CDR3 is built from 18 residues. The V end was cut by 0 bases, the J end by 5 bases, with 21 bases between. CDR1 is LGHNA, CDR2 YNFKEQ, per germline. TCR beta libraries were prepared from cDNA with unique molecular identifiers. The T cell input of roughly 0.9 to 11 million gave around 450,000 cDNA molecules. TCRdb independently ran MiXCR on the PCR reads; one entry per CDR3 protein. The table shows some 240,000 distinct CDR3 sequences, with 35% to 45% occurring only once. The sequence was obtained from a girl aged 5 to 17 with multiple sclerosis. The specimen was blood. This sequence joins TRBV4-2 and TRBJ2-3; perhaps TRBD2 as D (6 bases). CDR3: CASSQDERGSTGRDTQYF. The CDR3 nucleotides read TGTGCCAGCAGCCAAGATGAACGGGGGTCTACCGGGAGAGATACGCAGTATTTT.